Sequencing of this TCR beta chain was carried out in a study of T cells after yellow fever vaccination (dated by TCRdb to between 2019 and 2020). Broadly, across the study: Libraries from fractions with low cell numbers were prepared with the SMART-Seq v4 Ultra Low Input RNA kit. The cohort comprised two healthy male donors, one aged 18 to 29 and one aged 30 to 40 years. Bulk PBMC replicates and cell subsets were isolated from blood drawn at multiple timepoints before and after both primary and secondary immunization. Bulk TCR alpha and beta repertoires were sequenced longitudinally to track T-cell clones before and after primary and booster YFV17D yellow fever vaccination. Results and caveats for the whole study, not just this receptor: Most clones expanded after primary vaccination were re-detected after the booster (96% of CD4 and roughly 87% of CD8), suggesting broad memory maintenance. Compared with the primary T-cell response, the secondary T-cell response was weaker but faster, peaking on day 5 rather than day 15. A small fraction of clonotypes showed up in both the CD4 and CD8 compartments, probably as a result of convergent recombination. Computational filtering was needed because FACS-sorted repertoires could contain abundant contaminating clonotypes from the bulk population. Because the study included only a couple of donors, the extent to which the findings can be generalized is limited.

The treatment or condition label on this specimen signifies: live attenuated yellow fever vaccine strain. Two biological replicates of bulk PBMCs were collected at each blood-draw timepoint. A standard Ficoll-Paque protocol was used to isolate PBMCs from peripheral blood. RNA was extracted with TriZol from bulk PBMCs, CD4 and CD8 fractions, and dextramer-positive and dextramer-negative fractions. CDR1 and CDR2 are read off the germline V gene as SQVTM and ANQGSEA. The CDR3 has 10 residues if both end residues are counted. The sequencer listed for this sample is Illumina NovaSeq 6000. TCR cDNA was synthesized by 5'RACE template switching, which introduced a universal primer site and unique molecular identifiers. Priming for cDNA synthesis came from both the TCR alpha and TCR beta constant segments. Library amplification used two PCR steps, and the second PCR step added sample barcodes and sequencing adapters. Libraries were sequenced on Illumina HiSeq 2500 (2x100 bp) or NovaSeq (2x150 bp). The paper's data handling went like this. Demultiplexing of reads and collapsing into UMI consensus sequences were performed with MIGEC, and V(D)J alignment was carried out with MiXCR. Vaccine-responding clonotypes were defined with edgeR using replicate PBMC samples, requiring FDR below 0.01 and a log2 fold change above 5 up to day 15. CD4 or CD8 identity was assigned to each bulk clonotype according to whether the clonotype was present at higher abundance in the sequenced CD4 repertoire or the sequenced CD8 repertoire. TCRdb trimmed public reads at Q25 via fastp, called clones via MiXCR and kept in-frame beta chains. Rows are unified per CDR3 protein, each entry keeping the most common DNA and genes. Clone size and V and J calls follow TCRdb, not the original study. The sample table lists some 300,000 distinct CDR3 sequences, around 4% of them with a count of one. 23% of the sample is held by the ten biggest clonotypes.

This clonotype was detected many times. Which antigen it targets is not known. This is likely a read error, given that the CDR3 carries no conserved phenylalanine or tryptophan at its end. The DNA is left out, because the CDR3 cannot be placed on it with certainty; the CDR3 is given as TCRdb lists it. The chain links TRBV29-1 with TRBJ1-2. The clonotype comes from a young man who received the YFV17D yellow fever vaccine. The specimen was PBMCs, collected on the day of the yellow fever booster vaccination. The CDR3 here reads CSVDSRDFLS.